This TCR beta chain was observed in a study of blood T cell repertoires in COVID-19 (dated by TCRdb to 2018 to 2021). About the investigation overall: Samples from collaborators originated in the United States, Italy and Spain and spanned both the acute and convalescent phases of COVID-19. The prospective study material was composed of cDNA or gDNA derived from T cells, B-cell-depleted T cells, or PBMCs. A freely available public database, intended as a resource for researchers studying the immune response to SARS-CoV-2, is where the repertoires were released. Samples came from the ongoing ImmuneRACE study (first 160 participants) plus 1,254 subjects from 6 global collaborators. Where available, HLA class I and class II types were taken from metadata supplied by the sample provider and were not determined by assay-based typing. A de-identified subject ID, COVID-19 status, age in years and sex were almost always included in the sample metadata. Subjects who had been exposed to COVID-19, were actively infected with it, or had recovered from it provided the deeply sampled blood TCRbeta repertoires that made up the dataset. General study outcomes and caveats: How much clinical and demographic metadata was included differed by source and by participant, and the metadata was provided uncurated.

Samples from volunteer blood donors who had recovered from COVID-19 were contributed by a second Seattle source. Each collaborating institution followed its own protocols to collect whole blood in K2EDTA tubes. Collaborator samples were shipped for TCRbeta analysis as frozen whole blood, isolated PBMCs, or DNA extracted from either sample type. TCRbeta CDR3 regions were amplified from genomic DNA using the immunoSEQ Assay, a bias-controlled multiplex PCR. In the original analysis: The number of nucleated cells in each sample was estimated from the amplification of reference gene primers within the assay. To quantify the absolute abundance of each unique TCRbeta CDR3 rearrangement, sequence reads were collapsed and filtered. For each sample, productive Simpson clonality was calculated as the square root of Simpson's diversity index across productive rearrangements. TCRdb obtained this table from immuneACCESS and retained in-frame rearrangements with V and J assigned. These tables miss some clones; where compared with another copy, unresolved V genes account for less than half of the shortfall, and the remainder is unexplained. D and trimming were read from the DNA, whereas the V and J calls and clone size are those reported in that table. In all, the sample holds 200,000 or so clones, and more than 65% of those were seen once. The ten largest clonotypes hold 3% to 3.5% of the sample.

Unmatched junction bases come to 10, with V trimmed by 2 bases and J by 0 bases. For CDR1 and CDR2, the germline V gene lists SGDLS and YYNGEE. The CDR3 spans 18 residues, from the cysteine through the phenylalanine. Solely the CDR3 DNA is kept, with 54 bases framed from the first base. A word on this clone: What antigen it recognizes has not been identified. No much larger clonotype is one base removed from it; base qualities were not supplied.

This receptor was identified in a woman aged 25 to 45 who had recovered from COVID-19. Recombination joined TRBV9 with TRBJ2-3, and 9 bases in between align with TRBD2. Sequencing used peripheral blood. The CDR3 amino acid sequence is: CASSVRAGGQKSTDTQYF. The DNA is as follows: TGTGCCAGCAGCGTGAGAGCGGGAGGACAAAAAAGCACAGATACGCAGTATTTT.